These 11 T cell receptor beta chains originate from one sample sequenced in a study of blood T cell repertoires in COVID-19. Produced via immunoSEQ multiplex PCR; TCRdb's table is partial and in-frame only. The top ten clones hold around 4.5% of a sample with more than 200,000 clones, about 84% of them seen once. Specimen: PBMCs or T cells enriched from blood (not recorded which). The origin of the receptors is a man aged 30-40 years with acute COVID-19.

This clone was seen just once. The V gene is TRBV18, the J gene TRBJ2-7; 9 nucleotides match TRBD1. This CDR3 is 16 amino acids long. V dropped 2 bases and J dropped 1; count of bases not matched to a gene: 6. Germline CDR1 is KGHSH and CDR2 is LQKENI. The CDR3 spells CASSPGQGKGSYEQYF. The CDR3 nucleotides are TGTGCCAGCTCACCAGGACAGGGGAAAGGGTCCTACGAGCAGTACTTC.

The rearrangement uses TRBV5-4 and TRBJ2-5; tentative D call: TRBD1 (6 bases). CDR1 and CDR2 (germline): SGHNT, YYREEE (reference sequence). CDR3 length: 14 residues. The V end lost 7 bases, the J end lost 5 bases, and 18 bases lay between the germline ends. CDR3 in DNA: TGTGCCAGCCAAGAAACAGGGAAGGCGGAGACCCAGTACTTC. It encodes CASQETGKAETQYF.

To note about this clone: This may be a read error: a much more frequent sequence differs by one nucleotide. The chain couples TRBV7-3 to TRBJ1-1; TRBD1 is a possible D gene (5 bases). The CDR3 runs to 13 residues. Trimming removed 2 bases at V and 1 base at J, with 5 bases between. Germline lookup yields CDR1 SGHTA and CDR2 FQGTGA. Written as DNA, the CDR3 is TGTGCCAGCAGCTTAGGACAGAACACTGAAGCTTTCTTT. It codes for CASSLGQNTEAFF.

This chain uses TRBV7-2 with TRBJ1-1; D is possibly TRBD1 (6 bases). This CDR3 is 13 amino acids long. Trimming cost V 10 bases and J 3 bases, with 15 bases left between them. Germline loops: CDR1 SGHTA, CDR2 FQGNSA. In DNA form, the CDR3 reads TGTGCCAAACGAAAACAGGGTCACACTGAAGCTTTCTTT. It is translated as CAKRKQGHTEAFF.

This chain's CDR3 is CASALALSYEQYF. The CDR3 region has the DNA TGCGCCAGCGCCCTAGCGTTGTCCTACGAGCAGTACTTC. This chain uses TRBV10-2 with TRBJ2-7, with D maybe TRBD2 (6 bases). The V end was cut by 8 bases, the J end by 1 base, with 12 bases between. The CDR3 runs 13 residues. Germline loops: CDR1 WSHSY, CDR2 SAAADI.

The DNA of the CDR3 is TGCGCCAGCAGTGGGGACAGGGTAGTCTACACCTTC. It translates to CASSGDRVVYTF. V gene TRBV10-2 combines with J gene TRBJ1-2; TRBD1 agrees at 9 bases. V shed 4 bases and J 10 bases; nucleotides not matched to a gene: 4. CDR3 length: 12 amino acids. Germline V gene sequence: CDR1 WSHSY, CDR2 SAAADI.

The chain joins TRBV5-1 to TRBJ1-1; 9 positions agree with TRBD1. The V and J ends lost 4 bases and 0 bases, in that order; junction bases with no gene match: 7. Germline V gives CDR1 SGHRS, CDR2 YFSETQ. The CDR3 length is 16 residues. The CDR3 region is CASSRDRVGVNTEAFF. CDR3 bases: TGCGCCAGCAGCCGGGACAGGGTAGGCGTGAACACTGAAGCTTTCTTT.

This chain links TRBV7-9 with TRBJ2-7, with 7 bases lining up with TRBD1. The CDR3 spans 14 residues. Germline CDR1 SEHNR, CDR2 FQNEAQ (reference sequence). V trimming: 4 bases; J trimming: 4 bases; junction bases outside the gene matches: 7. CDR3 sequence reads: CASSSGTDHYEQYF. In DNA form, the CDR3 reads TGTGCCAGCAGCTCCGGGACAGACCATTACGAGCAGTACTTC.

The CDR3 nucleotides are TGCGCCAGCAGCTCGGACAACTCAGGGGAGACCCAGTACTTC. Protein sequence: CASSSDNSGETQYF. The chain recombines TRBV5-1 with TRBJ2-5; a weak D match, TRBD1 (5 bases). Germline CDR1 reads SGHRS; CDR2 reads YFSETQ. Trimming cost V 3 bases and J 5 bases, with 14 bases left between them. The CDR3 is 14 amino acids.

This clone was seen only once. This chain connects TRBV28 to TRBJ1-1, with 8 bases identical to TRBD1. The V segment lost 6 bases and the J segment 0 bases; nucleotides outside the gene matches: 9. Germline CDR1 is MDHEN and CDR2 is SYDVKM. The CDR3 is made up of 16 amino acids. CDR3 coding DNA: TGTGCCAGCAGACCAAACCCGGGACAGGTGAACACTGAAGCTTTCTTT. Translating gives CASRPNPGQVNTEAFF.

V and J are TRBV5-1 and TRBJ2-2; 9 nucleotides line up with TRBD1. The CDR3 extends over 16 amino acids. J lost 5 bases, V lost 0 bases, and 5 bases had no gene match. Germline V lookup: CDR1 SGHRS, CDR2 YFSETQ. The CDR3 loop reads CASSLEVTGGTGELFF. The CDR3 bases are TGCGCCAGCAGCTTGGAGGTGACAGGGGGGACCGGGGAGCTGTTTTTT.